The T cell receptor (beta chain) under discussion was sequenced for a study of control samples from healthy donors and cancer patients. The CDR3 covers 12 residues. CDR1 and CDR2 from the germline V gene are LGHDT and YNNKEL (reference sequence). The V end was cut by 6 bases, the J end by 14 bases, with 14 bases between. Measured with immunoSEQ multiplex PCR; TCRdb has only the in-frame clones, and not every one. The repertoire holds roughly 150,000 clones, with just over 85% as singletons. Sequenced sample: blood. The rearrangement joins TRBV3-1 (or the pseudogene TRBV3-2) to TRBJ1-6; D is unclear. This clonotype originated in a young man in good health. The CDR3 region is CASSDRTSTLHF. DNA for the CDR3: TGTGCCAGCAGTGATAGGACGTCAACCCTCCACTTT.